Sequencing of this T cell receptor (beta chain) was carried out in a study of blood T cell repertoires in COVID-19. As for the study in general: Spain, Italy and the United States supplied samples that represented acute and convalescent COVID-19. Nucleic acid was either cDNA or gDNA, and it came from T cells, B-cell-depleted T cells, or PBMCs.

Original processing methods: Amplification of reference gene primers provided the estimated nucleated cell counts. Some clones are missing from TCRdb's copy, which holds only in-frame ones; the method was immunoSEQ multiplex PCR. The DNA was the basis for D and trimming; V, J and clone size are from that table. The table records 57,000 or so clones, less than 85% of them present only once. The germline V and J ends were trimmed by 5 bases and 4 bases, with 22 bases remaining between them. Germline V gene data show CDR1 as SQVTM and CDR2 as ANQGSEA. The CDR3 consists of 16 residues. Sequencing input: peripheral blood. The TCR was taken from a man aged 60 to 75 with acute or convalescent COVID-19. The chain is built from TRBV29-1 and TRBJ2-3, with D tentatively TRBD2 (5 bases). The DNA of the CDR3 is TGCAGCGTTACCGATCCAGGACTCGTCGGTTCAGATACGCAGTATTTT. Protein product: CSVTDPGLVGSDTQYF.